Shown below are 22 T cell receptor beta chains from a single sample sequenced in a study of lymphopenia after photon versus proton radiotherapy. Sequenced by immunoSEQ multiplex PCR; TCRdb stores in-frame clones only, minus some. The repertoire includes about 45,000 clones, approximately 85% of them detected once, and 2.2% sits in the top ten. The material was peripheral blood, obtained from a patient treated with photon-based radiotherapy. These receptors came from a man aged 40-49 years with gastric cancer.

The rearrangement uses TRBV7-9 and TRBJ1-2, with 9 nucleotides matching TRBD1. Trimming removed 2 bases from V and 2 bases from J; junction bases left unmatched: 6. CDR1 and CDR2 from the germline V gene are SEHNR and FQNEAQ (reference sequence). This CDR3 has 16 residues. The CDR3 spells CASSLTDRGANYGYTF. The DNA for the CDR3 is TGTGCCAGCAGCTTAACGGACAGGGGCGCAAACTATGGCTACACCTTC.

As regards this clone: Other DNA sequences in the sample encode the same CDR3. This chain links TRBV18 with TRBJ2-3; 8 nucleotides match TRBD2. Germline trimming cut 2 bases from V and 1 base from J; bases unmatched to any gene: 2. The CDR3 loop spans 15 amino acids. Germline V gene data show CDR1 as KGHSH and CDR2 as LQKENI. The CDR3 is CASSPGLAGTDTQYF. The CDR3 bases are TGTGCCAGCTCACCAGGACTAGCCGGCACAGATACGCAGTATTTT.

V is TRBV7-2 and J is TRBJ2-5; tentatively, D is TRBD2 (5 bases). In germline, CDR1 is SGHTA, CDR2 FQGNSA. V lost 5 bases and J lost 5, with 9 bases in between. The CDR3 is 12 residues long. The CDR3 coding sequence is TGTGCCAGCAGCCTGAGGAGGGAGACCCAGTACTTC. It translates to CASSLRRETQYF.

The genes are TRBV28 and TRBJ2-2; D is ambiguous. The CDR3 extends over 15 amino acids. The germline gives CDR1 MDHEN, CDR2 SYDVKM. Trimming took 2 bases from V and 3 from J, leaving 10 bases between them. The DNA of the CDR3 is TGTGCCAGCAGTTTAGTGGCTGCGGACACCGGGGAGCTGTTTTTT. Translated: CASSLVAADTGELFF. Filled out from reference TRBV28 and TRBJ2-2, the complete variable domain reads DVKVTQSSRYLVKRTGEKVFLECVQDMDHENMFWYRQDPGLGLRLIYFSYDVKMKEKGDIPEGYSVSREKKERFSLILESASTNQTSMYLCASSLVAADTGELFFGEGSRLTVL.

A remark on this clone: An end of the junction differs from the germline gene, which may be a read error. This sequence joins TRBV4-1 and TRBJ2-7, with D perhaps TRBD1 or TRBD2 (5 bases each). The germline CDR1 and CDR2 sequences are MGHRA and YSYEKL. The CDR3 loop spans 13 amino acids. The CDR3 spells CASGQGDGDEQYF. In DNA, the CDR3 is TGCGCCAGCGGCCAAGGGGACGGGGACGAGCAGTACTTC.

The chain combines TRBV12-5 with TRBJ1-2; 8 nucleotides agree with TRBD1. CDR3 length: 16 amino acids. V was pared by 0 bases and J by 4 bases, with 7 bases of the junction left unmatched. CDR1 and CDR2 from the germline V gene are LGHNT and FRNRAP. CDR3 nucleotides: TGTGCTAGTGGTTTGGTACAGGACAGGGTTACCTATGGCTACACCTTC. Translated: CASGLVQDRVTYGYTF.

This clone turned up a few times. This rearrangement joins TRBV10-3 to TRBJ1-6, with 7 positions matching TRBD1. J gave up 6 bases and V 5 bases, and 4 bases lay outside the gene matches. The CDR3 sequence is 14 residues long. In germline, CDR1 is ENHRY, CDR2 SYGVKD. The DNA for the CDR3 is TGTGCCATCAGTTCCGGACAGGTTAATTCACCCCTCCACTTT. Protein: CAISSGQVNSPLHF.

Written as DNA, the CDR3 is TGTGCCTGGAACACCGGGACAGGGGGCGTCTATGGCTACACCTTC. This codes for CAWNTGTGGVYGYTF. V and J are TRBV30 and TRBJ1-2; 12 positions agree with TRBD1. The CDR3 runs to 15 residues. Germline CDR1 GTSNPN, CDR2 SVGIG (reference sequence). Losses at the gene ends were 4 bases for V and 4 bases for J; bases not matched to a gene: 7.

The V call is TRBV15, the J call TRBJ1-2, with D unresolved. This CDR3 contains 12 residues. The germline V gene has CDR1 LNHNV and CDR2 YYDKDF (reference sequence). V lost 3 bases, J lost 4 bases, and 6 bases lay in between. The DNA of the CDR3 is TGTGCCACCAGCAGGCCGGCCTATGGCTACACCTTC. Encoded protein: CATSRPAYGYTF.

The V call is TRBV29-1, the J call TRBJ1-1; D gene uncertain. The germline V gene has CDR1 SQVTM and CDR2 ANQGSEA. Trimming stripped 0 bases from V and 4 bases from J, with 9 bases between. This CDR3 has 13 amino acids. In DNA form, the CDR3 reads TGCAGCGTTGAAGATACGGTCAGCACTGAAGCTTTCTTT. Encoded protein: CSVEDTVSTEAFF.

V usage is TRBV30 and J usage is TRBJ2-7; D could derive from TRBD1 or TRBD2 (5 bases each). The CDR3 is made up of 15 amino acids. CDR1 GTSNPN and CDR2 SVGIG come from the germline V gene (reference sequence). The germline V and J ends were trimmed by 2 bases and 0 bases, with 14 bases remaining between them. The CDR3 loop is CAWSRGREPSYEQYF. As DNA, the CDR3 is TGTGCCTGGAGTCGGGGCAGGGAACCCTCCTACGAGCAGTACTTC.

This chain joins TRBV6-1 and TRBJ2-7, with D perhaps assigned TRBD1 or TRBD2 (5 bases each). Germline-derived CDR1 and CDR2 are MNHNS and SASEGT. The CDR3 runs 12 residues. Trimming took 7 bases from V and 5 from J, leaving 12 bases between them. The DNA for the CDR3 is TGTGCCAGCACAACACGAGGGGACGAGCAGTACTTC. This gives the protein CASTTRGDEQYF.

The chain has TRBV19 and TRBJ2-5; D not certain. The CDR3 is 13 amino acids. V was shortened by 6 bases and J by 5 bases, with 13 bases between the two germline ends. Germline assignment: CDR1 LNHDA and CDR2 SQIVND (reference sequence). The CDR3 region has the DNA TGTGCCAGTAGGGGGTCCCTGGGGGAGACCCAGTACTTC. It specifies CASRGSLGETQYF.

The gene calls are TRBV9 and TRBJ2-3; 7 bases line up with TRBD2. V dropped 7 bases and J dropped 2; count of bases not matched to a gene: 4. In germline, CDR1 is SGDLS, CDR2 YYNGEE. The CDR3 totals 13 residues. CDR3 sequence: CASGGGNTDTQYF. The CDR3 coding sequence is TGTGCCAGCGGGGGAGGGAACACAGATACGCAGTATTTT.

J is TRBJ1-2 and V is TRBV27, with TRBD1 as a possible D gene (5 bases). CDR1 is MNHEY and CDR2 is SMNVEV in the germline V gene (reference sequence). Trimming shortened V by 4 bases and J by 4 bases, and 13 bases separated the two germline ends. The CDR3 length is 14 residues. The CDR3 sequence: CASSSNRDVYGYTF. DNA for the CDR3: TGTGCCAGCAGTTCGAACCGGGACGTCTATGGCTACACCTTC.

This chain connects TRBV19 to TRBJ2-1; 8 bases are a match to TRBD1. Trimming cost V 2 bases and J 9 bases; bases outside gene matches: 9. The germline gives CDR1 LNHDA, CDR2 SQIVND (reference sequence). CDR3 length: 15 amino acids. CDR3 nucleotide sequence: TGTGCCAGTAGTATAAAAGCTGACAGGGGCGGTGAGCAGTTCTTC. This gives the protein CASSIKADRGGEQFF.

Only a few counts were recorded for this clone. The gene calls are TRBV7-9 and TRBJ1-3, with D perhaps matching TRBD1 (6 bases). Germline V lookup: CDR1 SEHNR, CDR2 FQNEAQ (reference sequence). CDR3 length: 11 amino acids. Deletions cut 11 bases from V and 6 bases from J, with 11 bases between. The CDR3 protein is CAGGGLNTIYF. DNA for the CDR3: TGTGCCGGTGGGGGGCTAAACACCATATATTTT.

The chain is built from TRBV28 and TRBJ1-2; no definite D call. Germline assignment: CDR1 MDHEN and CDR2 SYDVKM. Deletions cut 5 bases from V and 3 bases from J, with 7 bases between. The CDR3 loop spans 12 amino acids. For the CDR3, the DNA is TGTGCCAGCAGTCAACGAGACTATGGCTACACCTTC. Protein: CASSQRDYGYTF.

The chain has TRBV29-1 and TRBJ1-2; perhaps TRBD1 as D (5 bases). Germline V CDR1 and CDR2: SQVTM, ANQGSEA. This CDR3 has 15 amino acids. V was shortened by 1 base and J by 4 bases, with 16 bases between the two germline ends. The CDR3 nucleotides read TGCAGCGTTGAAGGACCGCAGGGCCCGCTCTATGGCTACACCTTC. It is translated as CSVEGPQGPLYGYTF.

This chain links TRBV7-2 with TRBJ1-5; D not certain. The CDR3 loop spans 14 amino acids. Between the trimmed V and J ends, which lost 1 base and 3 bases, there was a span of 7 bases. Germline values: CDR1 SGHTA, CDR2 FQGNSA. The CDR3 region is CASSLGRVNQPQHF. The CDR3 coding sequence is TGTGCCAGCAGCTTAGGACGAGTCAATCAGCCCCAGCATTTT.

Regarding this clone: The sample carries other DNA sequences with the same CDR3. The V and J genes are TRBV5-1 and TRBJ2-5, with TRBD1 matching over 8 bases. Germline V gene data show CDR1 as SGHRS and CDR2 as YFSETQ. This CDR3 is built from 13 residues. Trimming at V came to 4 bases and at J to 5 bases, leaving 4 bases not matched to a gene. The CDR3 loop reads CASSPDRVETQYF. For the CDR3, the DNA is TGCGCCAGCAGCCCGGACAGGGTGGAGACCCAGTACTTC.

This clone was observed once. The V gene is TRBV2, the J gene TRBJ1-5; possible D gene TRBD1, 6 bases. V dropped 7 bases and J dropped 0 bases, with 10 bases sitting between them. Germline CDR1 SNHLY, CDR2 FYNNEI. CDR3 length: 14 amino acids. DNA of the CDR3: TGTGCCAGCATGAGGACAGATAGCAATCAGCCCCAGCATTTT. Its translation: CASMRTDSNQPQHF.